The rows below give T cell receptor beta chains drawn from one sample of a study of shared clonotypes between healthy human individuals. The protocol was immunoSEQ multiplex PCR, while the TCRdb copy is restricted to in-frame clones and leaves out a portion. The sample contains about 530,000 clones, almost 97% of which appear only once. The source material was naive CD4+ T cells sorted from blood. The source is a woman in her thirties in good health. Each CDR3 is given with its conserved first and last residue. Fields, in order: J gene, V gene, D gene, clone size, CDR3 DNA, CDR3 protein. D genes are given only for firm matches. The listing skips clone size in some rows; elsewhere it reads once, few, many or a size class.

TRBJ1-5 | TRBV28 | - | - | TGTGCCAGCGAAACAGGGAAGAGATTGAAGAATCAGCCCCAGCATTTT | CASETGKRLKNQPQHF
TRBJ2-7 | TRBV27 | TRBD1 | - | TGTGCCAGCAGTCTTGACAGGGGACCTTACGAGCAGTACTTC | CASSLDRGPYEQYF
TRBJ2-5 | TRBV6-4 | TRBD1 | - | TGTGCCAGCAGTGGGGACAGGCGGCAAGAGACCCAGTACTTC | CASSGDRRQETQYF
TRBJ2-7 | TRBV7-3 | TRBD1 | - | TGTGCCAGCAGCGCCCGGATGGGACAGGTTACCTACGAGCAGTACTTC | CASSARMGQVTYEQYF
TRBJ2-7 | TRBV19 | TRBD1 | - | TGTGCCAGTAGTAGGGACAGGGAGCTCTACGAGCAGTACTTC | CASSRDRELYEQYF
TRBJ2-4 | TRBV19 | - | - | TGTGCCAGTACCGGGGGCTTTGGCCAGTACTTC | CASTGGFGQYF
TRBJ2-7 | TRBV5-1 | - | once | TGCGCCAGCAGCTTGGTAACAGGTAACTCCTACGAGCAGTACTTC | CASSLVTGNSYEQYF
TRBJ2-1 | TRBV5-1 | - | - | TGCGCCAGCAGCCTCACTACACTAAGGTTGGGTGAGCAGTTCTTC | CASSLTTLRLGEQFF
TRBJ1-1 | TRBV28 | - | - | TGTGCCAGCAGTTTTTCCCTTACTGAAGCTTTCTTT | CASSFSLTEAFF
TRBJ1-1 | TRBV5-4 | - | - | TGTGCCAGCAGCCTAGACATTCTGAACACTGAAGCTTTCTTT | CASSLDILNTEAFF
TRBJ2-7 | TRBV13 | - | - | TGTGCCAGCAGCAAAAAAGGAGTTTCTACATCCTACGAGCAGTACTTC | CASSKKGVSTSYEQYF
TRBJ1-3 | TRBV2 | - | once | TGTGCCAGCAGCGTTACTAGCGTTTGGGGGAGTAGTGGAAACACCATATATTTT | CASSVTSVWGSSGNTIYF
TRBJ1-1 | TRBV5-1 | TRBD1 | - | TGCGCCAGCAGCACGGACAGGGGGAACACTGAAGCTTTCTTT | CASSTDRGNTEAFF
TRBJ2-1 | TRBV30 | TRBD2 | - | TGTGCCTGGAGGAGTCGAAGCGGGAGATTAAATGAGCAGTTCTTC | CAWRSRSGRLNEQFF
TRBJ2-5 | TRBV19 | - | - | TGTGCCAGTACCCCTGGACGGGTCCCCCGGGAGACCCAGTACTTC | CASTPGRVPRETQYF
TRBJ2-2 | TRBV7-9 | TRBD2 | - | TGTGCCAGCAGCTTAGAGGCTAGCGGGAACACCGGGGAGCTGTTTTTT | CASSLEASGNTGELFF
TRBJ2-7 | TRBV7-2 | TRBD2 | - | TGTGCCAGCAGCTCCTCCGGGACTACCTACTACGAGCAGTACTTC | CASSSSGTTYYEQYF
TRBJ1-5 | TRBV16 | - | - | TGTGCCAGCAGCCAATTCTCCTTACGCCGTAGCAATCAGCCCCAGCATTTT | CASSQFSLRRSNQPQHF
TRBJ1-3 | TRBV5-1 | - | - | TGCGCCAGCAGCTTGGAATCGGCTCTCTCTGGAAACACCATATATTTT | CASSLESALSGNTIYF
TRBJ1-4 | TRBV10-2 | - | - | TGCGCCAGCAGACGACAGGCGAATGAGAATGAAAAACTGTTTTTT | CASRRQANENEKLFF
TRBJ1-5 | TRBV18 | TRBD1 | - | TGTGCCAGCTCACCACCTGGACAGGGGAATCAGCCCCAGCATTTT | CASSPPGQGNQPQHF
TRBJ2-5 | TRBV2 | TRBD2 | - | TGTGCCAGCAAAACCTTAGCGGGGGCCCAAGAGACCCAGTACTTC | CASKTLAGAQETQYF
TRBJ2-7 | TRBV18 | - | - | TGTGCCAGCTCACTACAGGGCCACGAGCAGTACTTC | CASSLQGHEQYF
TRBJ1-2 | TRBV6-5 | - | - | TGTGCCAGCAGTTACCTCACCGGGGGGGGTAATGGCTACACCTTC | CASSYLTGGGNGYTF
TRBJ2-7 | TRBV2 | TRBD2 | - | TGTGCCAGCAGTGGCCAGGGACTAGCGGGACCCCCGGCGCAGTACTTC | CASSGQGLAGPPAQYF
TRBJ1-2 | TRBV6-6 | TRBD1 | - | TGTGCCAGCAGTTATGACAGGGACCTCTATGGCTACACCTTC | CASSYDRDLYGYTF
TRBJ1-1 | TRBV29-1 | - | - | TGCAGCGTTGAAACCCGGGCGAAGAACACTGAAGCTTTCTTT | CSVETRAKNTEAFF
TRBJ2-1 | TRBV7-8 | TRBD1 | - | TGTGCCAGCAGGCGCCGGGACAGGGTCTACAATGAGCAGTTCTTC | CASRRRDRVYNEQFF
TRBJ2-1 | TRBV7-9 | TRBD2 | - | TGTGCCAGCAGCCCGAACGACACTAGCGGGAGGCGCAATGAGCAGTTCTTC | CASSPNDTSGRRNEQFF
TRBJ2-7 | TRBV11-2 | - | - | TGTGCCAGCAGCTTAGATCAAACGAAACTAAGCTCCTACGAGCAGTACTTC | CASSLDQTKLSSYEQYF
TRBJ2-7 | TRBV2 | TRBD2 | - | TGTGCCAGCAGTGAATTGGGACTACCTACCTACGAGCAGTACTTC | CASSELGLPTYEQYF
TRBJ2-7 | TRBV19 | TRBD1 | - | TGTGCCAGTAGTATCGCAACAGGGGGCTCCTACGAGCAGTACTTC | CASSIATGGSYEQYF
TRBJ1-2 | TRBV19 | - | - | TGTGCCAGTAGTATGTCGGGGGGCGGTAACTATGGCTACACCTTC | CASSMSGGGNYGYTF
TRBJ1-5 | TRBV10-1 | TRBD1 | - | TGCGCCAGCTCCGGGACAGGGGTCAATCAGCCCCAGCATTTT | CASSGTGVNQPQHF
TRBJ2-3 | TRBV7-9 | TRBD1 | once | TGTGCCAGCAGTATACAGGGGGGCGGAGATACGCAGTATTTT | CASSIQGGGDTQYF
TRBJ1-1 | TRBV7-9 | - | - | TGTGCCAGCAGCTTACAAGTGAACACTGAAGCTTTCTTT | CASSLQVNTEAFF
TRBJ1-1 | TRBV5-1 | - | - | TGCGCCAGCAGCTTGGAGGGTTTGAACACTGAAGCTTTCTTT | CASSLEGLNTEAFF
TRBJ2-2 | TRBV11-2 | TRBD2 | - | TGTGCCAGCAGCTCCCGGACTAGCGGGAGTTTCGGGGAGCTGTTTTTT | CASSSRTSGSFGELFF
TRBJ1-5 | TRBV6-5 | TRBD1 | - | TGTGCCAGCAGTGACAGGGGGAATCAGCCCCAGCATTTT | CASSDRGNQPQHF
TRBJ2-3 | TRBV7-9 | TRBD1 | - | TGTGCCAGCAGCAACCCGGGCAGGGGGAGCACAGATACGCAGTATTTT | CASSNPGRGSTDTQYF
TRBJ2-7 | TRBV7-7 | TRBD1 | - | TGTGCCAGCAGCTTAACCGGGACAGGGGCCTACGAGCAGTACTTC | CASSLTGTGAYEQYF
TRBJ2-1 | TRBV30 | - | - | TGTGCCTGGAGGAGGACTACCCACAATGAGCAGTTCTTC | CAWRRTTHNEQFF
TRBJ1-2 | TRBV28 | - | - | TGTGCCAGCAATTCCGGGGTGGCGGACGGCTATGGCTACACCTTC | CASNSGVADGYGYTF
TRBJ2-6 | TRBV28 | - | - | TGTGCCAGCAGTCCCCGCTCTGGGGCCAACGTCCTGACTTTC | CASSPRSGANVLTF
TRBJ2-4 | TRBV28 | TRBD2 | - | TGTGCCAGCAGTTTACCGACTAGCGGCAGAAACATTCAGTACTTC | CASSLPTSGRNIQYF
TRBJ2-7 | TRBV27 | TRBD2 | - | TGTGCCAGCCGGACTAGCGGCTACGAGCAGTACTTC | CASRTSGYEQYF
TRBJ2-3 | TRBV11-2 | - | - | TGTGCCAGCAGACCCCATCCCTCTAGCAATACGCAGTATTTT | CASRPHPSSNTQYF
TRBJ2-7 | TRBV7-5 | - | - | TGTGTCAGAAGCCCGGACAGCGAAGAGGACGAGCAGTACTTC | CVRSPDSEEDEQYF
TRBJ2-7 | TRBV6-5 | - | - | TGTGCCAGCAGTTATGGTAGTAGCGAGCGGCACGAGCAGTACTTC | CASSYGSSERHEQYF
TRBJ2-5 | TRBV11-3 | - | - | TGTGCCAGCAGCTTTCACAGGCCACAGACCCAGTACTTC | CASSFHRPQTQYF